The 16 T cell receptor beta chains listed next were all sequenced from one sample in a study of persistence of HIV-infected CD4 T cells. These receptors' targets are unknown. Cells were stimulated with overlapping HIV-1 Gag 15-mer peptides. CD40L-negative CD69-negative CD45RO-high memory CD4+ T cells were sorted as populations depleted of antigen-responding cells. The immunoSEQ assay was version 4, run in survey mode. Sequencing was performed with immunoSEQ multiplex PCR; in TCRdb, only in-frame clones are kept and a portion is missing. The repertoire holds roughly 35,000 clones, with more than 75% as singletons. Material: cultured CD4+ T cells from PBMCs, obtained from a patient who received antiretroviral therapy. These receptors all come from an adult with HIV. The donor label of this sample is uncertain.

This rearrangement joins TRBV5-1 to TRBJ2-5; D might be TRBD1 (6 bases). CDR3 length equals 15 residues. The germline CDR1 and CDR2 sequences are SGHRS and YFSETQ. V lost 4 bases and J lost 1, with 14 bases in between. Written as DNA, the CDR3 is TGCGCCAGCAGCACCCTAGGGACACCCCAAGAGACCCAGTACTTC. It translates to CASSTLGTPQETQYF.

The V call is TRBV12-3 or TRBV12-4, the J call TRBJ1-1; D call uncertain. V gave up 6 bases and J gave up 8 bases, with 13 bases separating them. The CDR3 is 12 amino acids. CDR3: CASSPDPGEAFF. DNA for the CDR3: TGTGCCAGCAGCCCGGACCCGGGCGAAGCTTTCTTT.

The CDR3 coding sequence is TGCGCCAGCAGCTCGGGGACACAGAAAAACATTCAGTACTTC. This codes for CASSSGTQKNIQYF. This chain connects TRBV5-1 to TRBJ2-4; possibly TRBD1 for D (6 bases). Germline V gives CDR1 SGHRS, CDR2 YFSETQ. The V end was cut by 3 bases, the J end by 4 bases, with 11 bases between. This CDR3 spans 14 amino acids.

This clone was found once. The rearrangement joins TRBV28 to TRBJ2-7, with 7 bases identical to TRBD2. Germline V CDR1 and CDR2: MDHEN, SYDVKM. CDR3 length: 14 amino acids. V was pared by 7 bases and J by 1 base, with 7 bases of the junction left unmatched. CDR3 nucleotides: TGTGCCAGCATTTCCACGGGGGGTTCCTACGAGCAGTACTTC. Its translation is CASISTGGSYEQYF.

The rearrangement joins TRBV4-2 to TRBJ1-2; a possible D gene is TRBD1 (5 bases). Per germline, CDR1 LGHNA and CDR2 YNFKEQ. V lost 0 bases, J lost 5 bases, and 13 bases lay in between. The CDR3 has 15 residues. The CDR3 DNA reads as TGTGCCAGCAGCCAAGATCACTCATCAGGGTATGGCTACACCTTC. Translation gives CASSQDHSSGYGYTF.

The rearrangement links TRBV3-1 (or the pseudogene TRBV3-2) to TRBJ1-6; 7 positions agree with TRBD1. The germline CDR1 and CDR2 sequences are LGHDT and YNNKEL (reference sequence). This CDR3 spans 14 amino acids. The ends lost 4 bases at V and 7 bases at J; junction bases unmatched: 4. CDR3 sequence: CASSRQGWNSPLHF. In nucleotides, the CDR3 is TGTGCCAGCAGCCGACAGGGCTGGAATTCACCCCTCCACTTT.

The CDR3 sequence is CASARDSGDQPQHF. CDR3 nucleotides: TGCGCCAGCGCTCGGGACAGCGGCGATCAGCCCCAGCATTTT. The chain joins TRBV5-1 to TRBJ1-5; 7 bases map to TRBD1. CDR1 and CDR2 (germline): SGHRS, YFSETQ. Losses at the gene ends were 7 bases for V and 5 bases for J; bases not matched to a gene: 9. The CDR3 is made up of 14 amino acids.

The genes are TRBV12-3 or TRBV12-4 and TRBJ2-7, with a weak D call TRBD1 (5 bases). Trimming took off 3 bases at V and 5 bases at J, with 8 bases between the two ends. This CDR3 comprises 12 residues. The CDR3 spells CASSFGAHEQYV. The CDR3 DNA follows: TGTGCCAGCAGTTTTGGGGCCCACGAGCAGTACGTC.

In this sample, this clone turned up a few times. J is TRBJ1-2 and V is TRBV19; D is possibly TRBD1 (5 bases). This CDR3 is built from 14 residues. The germline gives CDR1 LNHDA, CDR2 SQIVND (reference sequence). The V and J ends lost 1 base and 4 bases respectively, with 10 bases between them. The chain's CDR3 is CASSIAAGTYGYTF. The CDR3 DNA is TGTGCCAGTAGTATAGCGGCGGGGACCTATGGCTACACCTTC.

The J gene is TRBJ1-1, the V gene TRBV18; D is unclear. There are 15 residues in the CDR3. V shed 2 bases and J shed 4 bases, with 14 bases lying between them. Germline CDR1 reads KGHSH; CDR2 reads LQKENI. CDR3 nucleotides: TGTGCCAGCTCACCAACCCAGGTCCCCGGCACTGAAGCTTTCTTT. Protein sequence: CASSPTQVPGTEAFF.

This clone is deemed large. Other nucleotide sequences from this sample produce the same CDR3. CDR3 sequence: CASSSEVSPLHF. The DNA for the CDR3 is TGTGCCAGCAGTTCTGAAGTGTCACCCCTCCACTTT. The V gene is TRBV28, the J gene TRBJ1-6; D not certain. Trimming cost V 4 bases and J 10 bases, with 8 bases left between them. Germline-derived CDR1 and CDR2 are MDHEN and SYDVKM. CDR3 size: 12 residues.

The gene calls are TRBV6-6 and TRBJ2-7; a weak D match, TRBD2 (5 bases). V lost 6 bases and J 6 bases, leaving 12 bases between the germline ends. The CDR3 extends over 12 amino acids. Looked up from germline, CDR1 is MNHNY and CDR2 is SVGAGI (reference sequence). The CDR3 coding sequence is TGTGCCAGCAGACCTATACGGGGCGAGCAGTACTTC. It translates to CASRPIRGEQYF.

This chain connects TRBV5-4 to TRBJ1-1, with 8 nucleotides matching TRBD1. The CDR3 loop spans 17 amino acids. After removal of 5 bases from V and 0 bases from J, the junction contained 12 bases not matched to a gene. The germline V gene encodes CDR1 SGHNT and CDR2 YYREEE (reference sequence). The CDR3 DNA follows: TGTGCCAGCAGTCGTCAGGGGGCACAAATCATGAACACTGAAGCTTTCTTT. Translating it yields CASSRQGAQIMNTEAFF.

The chain uses TRBV13 and TRBJ1-1, with a possible D match to TRBD1 (6 bases). CDR3 length: 16 residues. V lost 3 bases and J lost 0, with 14 bases in between. Germline V CDR1 and CDR2: PRHDT, FYEKMQ (reference sequence). DNA for the CDR3: TGTGCCAGCAGCTTGGAGAGGGGGGGAGTGAACACTGAAGCTTTCTTT. It specifies CASSLERGGVNTEAFF.

This clone has more than one count but fewer than ten. The rearrangement joins TRBV29-1 to TRBJ2-1, with 9 bases fitting TRBD2. The germline gives CDR1 SQVTM, CDR2 ANQGSEA. The V segment lost 6 bases and the J segment 3 bases; nucleotides outside the gene matches: 9. The CDR3 loop spans 15 amino acids. CDR3 residues: CSVGVSGGFYNEQFF. In nucleotides, the CDR3 is TGCAGCGTCGGCGTTAGCGGGGGCTTCTACAATGAGCAGTTCTTC.

The chain recombines TRBV3-1 (or the pseudogene TRBV3-2) with TRBJ2-2, with D hard to call. The CDR3 is 13 residues long. Germline CDR1 and CDR2: LGHDT and YNNKEL (reference sequence). The V gene lost 0 bases and the J gene lost 8 bases, with 7 bases spanning the gap. For the CDR3, the DNA is TGTGCCAGCAGCCAAGAGGTTGAAGGGGAGCTGTTTTTT. It specifies CASSQEVEGELFF.